This T cell receptor beta chain was retrieved from a study of blood T cell repertoires in COVID-19. TCRdb's table, derived via immunoSEQ multiplex PCR, lists solely in-frame clones and lacks some. This repertoire shows approximately 480,000 clones, approximately 89% found once; its top ten account for roughly 1%. V dropped 0 bases and J dropped 5; count of bases not matched to a gene: 2. This CDR3 contains 14 residues. Looked up from germline, CDR1 is SGHRS and CDR2 is YFSETQ. The TCR was taken from a man between 18 and 35 years old with COVID-19, enrolled during active disease. V gene TRBV5-1 combines with J gene TRBJ2-1; 7 positions agree with TRBD2. Input material: peripheral blood. Here the CDR3 reads CASSLATSDNEQFF. CDR3 sequence (DNA): TGCGCCAGCAGCTTGGCCACTAGCGACAATGAGCAGTTCTTC. Complete variable domain (other parts from reference TRBV5-1 and TRBJ2-1): KAGVTQTPRYLIKTRGQQVTLSCSPISGHRSVSWYQQTPGQGLQFLFEYFSETQRNKGNFPGRFSGRQFSNSRSEMNVSTLELGDSALYLCASSLATSDNEQFFGPGTRLTVL.